This TCR beta chain was obtained from a study of cytomegalovirus exposure and HLA in healthy donors (dated by TCRdb to the late 2010s). Notes on the research overall: According to an earlier analysis of several hundred of the donors, about 180 million T cells yielded roughly 100 million unique TCR beta sequences and approximately 280 Gb of sequence data. A later analysis re-examined previously published TCR beta repertoires from roughly 720 donors and added high-resolution HLA genotyping to investigate patterns of TCR occurrence. Among about 360 genotyped donors of the cohort, an average of approximately 240,000 unique TCR beta nucleotide sequences were sequenced per donor, 15% to 20% of them non-productive. In a later genetic analysis, genome-wide SNP genotypes for about 65% of the roughly 670 donors were used, and that subset was treated as a discovery cohort. HLA typing included class I and class II loci at four-digit resolution. The T cell repertoires of roughly 660 subjects were profiled by immunosequencing and related to cytomegalovirus serostatus. The number of typed donors differed by locus: roughly 629-640 for A, B, C, DRB1 and DQB1; 500 to 550 for DQA1; some 610 for DPA1; and around 490 for DPB1. In an earlier analysis of over 550 of the donors, high-throughput TCR beta sequencing was used to judge whether each TCR beta V gene segment behaved as functional or pseudogenic. Because of strong linkage in the cohort, five DR-DQ haplotypes were treated as single units for association and clustering. All discovery cohort repertoires had been generated on a single sequencing platform. A separate validation cohort of over a hundred different subjects was used in addition to the 666-subject first cohort. The aim of the study was to test whether cataloging public T cell receptors could identify signatures of past pathogen exposure. Roughly 300 gigabases of sequencing data and around 80 million unique TCR sequences made up an early release that covered some 640 HLA-typed donors. High-throughput TCR immunosequencing, statistical association of individual TCRs with disease status, and machine learning were combined to predict cytomegalovirus infection status. Rather than drawing on any new phenotypic data, the later analysis identified candidate immune exposures from TCR beta sequences and the way those sequences occurred across donors. Of the approximately 400 genotyped donors, less than 90% were placed in the genetic ancestry cluster associated with self-reported Caucasian donors. Donor age, sex, ethnicity and CMV serostatus were compiled alongside the repertoire data.

The cohort consisted of some 730 healthy bone marrow donors. Cohort members were all nominally healthy when sampled, although unrecorded immune exposures were likely present. The donor tested CMV seropositive and was one of the 289 seropositive cohort members. Every donor gave a peripheral blood sample, and the peripheral blood mononuclear cells from that sample were used for TCR beta sequencing. The Qiagen DNeasy Blood Extraction Kit was used to extract genomic DNA from the blood cell samples. The protocol used for the library was the immunoSEQ multiplex PCR assay. For the multiplex PCR, a mixture combining 60 forward primers for TCR Vbeta segments and 13 reverse primers for TCR Jbeta segments was used. Amplification of the CDR3 region of rearranged TCR beta genes was performed with a multiplex PCR assay on genomic DNA. The Illumina HiSeq System was used to sequence the amplified TCR beta libraries as 87-base-pair reads. The study's own analysis went as follows. Across the roughly 700 repertoires, a later analysis counted 60 million to 90 million unique TCR beta chains, around 10 million of which were shared by at least two donors. A nearest-neighbor algorithm error-corrected the raw reads and collapsed the reads into unique sequences, merging closely related sequences to remove PCR and sequencing errors. CDR3 sequences were aligned to IMGT reference sequences to assign V, D and J gene segments. For a sequence to be retained, a match of at least six nucleotides to both a V gene segment and a J gene segment was required. A rearrangement counted as productive if the CDR3 had no stop codons and remained in frame with V and J, and every other rearrangement counted as non-productive. CDR3 was defined by IMGT convention, running from the second conserved V-encoded cysteine to the conserved J-encoded phenylalanine. Sequences without an unambiguous match to a single V gene segment were excluded from the earlier analysis of a few hundred of the donors. In an earlier analysis of approximately 560 of the donors, a V segment was called functional when productive rearrangements were above 56.7%, and segregating when the standard deviation between donors exceeded 5%. A statistical classification framework was built for diagnosing cytomegalovirus status from the catalog of TCR beta chain sequences. A later analysis assigned V and J genes by comparing TCR nucleotide sequences with IMGT/GENE-DB human TR gene sequences. A later analysis assigned CDR3 sequences and most-parsimonious VDJ recombination scenarios with the TCRdist pipeline. In a later analysis, each TCR beta chain was defined by its CDR3 amino acid sequence together with its V-gene family, and reads without a unique V-gene family were excluded. In a later analysis, some 600 highly shared, low-generation-probability nucleotide sequences were removed to address suspected cross-contamination and a sequencing artifact. In a later analysis, a clonal expansion index was calculated for each public chain from normalized within-repertoire ranks of inferred template counts. A later analysis computed generation probabilities with a VDJ recombination model fitted to out-of-frame rearrangements, and checked the results against IGoR. Hypergeometric tests were used in a later analysis to score TCR-TCR, TCR-HLA and TCR-CMV co-occurrence, with a repertoire-size bias correction applied to the TCR pairs. False discovery rates were estimated in a later analysis by permuting HLA or CMV assignments 20 times. In a later analysis, co-occurring TCRs were grouped using DBSCAN, with TCRdist sequence similarity added in when clustering inside HLA-allele-positive subsets. For co-occurrence clustering, repertoires with fewer than 30,000 or more than 120,000 public chains were excluded, along with about five repertoires with anomalous nucleotide sharing. TCRdb took this table from immuneACCESS and kept in-frame rearrangements with V and J called. Such tables lack part of the clones; where checked against another copy, unresolved V genes explain under half of the gap, and the rest is unexplained. V and J calls and clone size are those listed in that table; D and trimming were worked out from the DNA. The table for this sample lists 110,000 or so clones; 77% of them were counted only once. The leading ten clones occupy roughly 9.2% of the sample.

With respect to this clone: What this receptor recognizes is not known. The sample holds no much larger clone one base away, and base qualities are not on file.

The CDR3 has 15 amino acids, counting the end cysteine and phenylalanine. Only the CDR3 portion is preserved as DNA: 45 bases, with reading frame beginning at the first base. Via the germline V gene (reference sequence), CDR1 is SGHAT and CDR2 FQDESV. The junction shows trimming of 4 bases on V and 5 bases on J, plus 15 bases between the germline ends. Paper-wide results and their limitations: A further reported finding was that TCR beta sequences accurately predicted the HLA-A and HLA-B alleles for most subjects in the first cohort. Only TCR beta chains were sequenced in this cohort, and the absence of alpha or paired-chain data limited detectable features. According to the authors, the approach could potentially be generalized to other disease states and immunological phenotypes. In a later analysis, several top co-occurrence clusters were reported to appear linked to parvovirus B19, influenza, CMV and Epstein-Barr virus. In a later genetic analysis, fewer N-insertions in productive TCRs were reported among donors in an Asian-associated ancestry cluster than the roughly 700-donor mean. Broadly in line with IMGT annotations, most TCR beta V segments showed up in productive rearrangements about 87% or about 30% of the time in an earlier analysis of 587 of the donors. Assigning TCR associations to individual alleles was difficult when HLA alleles, especially DR and DQ, strongly co-occurred. For the cohort, immune exposure information was limited to CMV serostatus. The presence/absence analyses assumed that sequencing depth was roughly uniform across donors, and that assumption may not be true. In both the original and validation cohorts, the classifier was reported to diagnose cytomegalovirus status with high specificity and sensitivity. In a later analysis, the rate of TCR association differed among HLA loci, with DRB1 alleles having the most associated TCRs and HLA-C alleles having the fewest. Because HLA typing was unavailable for some donors at each locus, only the typed subset was used in association tests. A later analysis found that most CMV-associated TCR beta chains appeared HLA-restricted, with HLA associations seemingly driven largely by CMV exposure. The study listed 150 to 200 TCR beta chains as associated with cytomegalovirus. A few of the identified cytomegalovirus-associated TCR beta chains were confirmed in vitro to be specific for cytomegalovirus antigens. Most TCR sequences were seen in very few donors, while some public TCRs were found in many individuals. Some IMGT-functional V segments, including TRBV6-2 and TRBV6-3, could not be told apart with the 87-base-pair reads, so those segments were excluded. A cluster of highly shared sequence variants was judged likely to represent a technical artifact of the sequencing pipeline. An association between a missense DCLRE1C variant and V-gene and J-gene trimming of TCR beta chains was found in a later genetic analysis and replicated in an independent cohort. Compared with equally common non-associated chains, HLA-associated TCR beta chains in a later analysis were more clonally expanded and had lower generation probabilities. Specific HLA alleles were associated with some 15,000 TCR beta sequences at a false discovery rate of 0.05 in a later analysis. Correlated functional status among segregating V segments might be attributable to linkage disequilibrium, but an unknown experimental factor could not be ruled out. The earlier analysis of 587 of the donors excluded fewer than 20 rarely observed V segments, including chromosome 9 orphons, because counts were too low.

The sequence joins TRBV11-1 to TRBJ2-1, with TRBD2 as a weak D call on 6 bases. The sequencing sample was made of PBMCs. The TCR sequence derives from a woman aged 40 to 49 in good health and CMV-seropositive. The CDR3 has the sequence CASSSGSGYDNEQFF. In nucleotide form, the sequence is TGTGCCAGCAGCTCTGGGAGCGGGTACGACAATGAGCAGTTCTTC.